These 10 T cell receptor beta chains came from one sample sequenced in a study of T cells in Graves' hyperthyroidism and ophthalmopathy. Amplified TCR beta CDR3 regions came from RNA transcripts. HTBI primers were the set used in a first-round RT-PCR of the TCR CDR3. TCRdb passed the multiplex PCR reads through MiXCR, listing each CDR3 protein once. The sample has 200,000 to 250,000 distinct CDR3 sequences, around 20% seen once. Sequencing was done on a sample of blood. These receptors were taken from a man in his forties with Graves' hyperthyroidism.

There are many counts of this clonotype. The genes are TRBV2 and TRBJ2-7; D might be TRBD1 (5 bases). The length of the CDR3 is 14 residues. The V end was cut by 2 bases, the J end by 2 bases, with 10 bases between. Per the germline V gene, CDR1 is SNHLY and CDR2 is FYNNEI. CDR3 sequence (DNA): TGTGCCAGCAGTGAAACAGGAATCCCCTACGAGCAGTACTTC. Translation gives CASSETGIPYEQYF.

In this sample, this clonotype turned up many times. The V gene is TRBV7-2, the J gene TRBJ2-5; TRBD1 agrees at 7 bases. This CDR3 is built from 15 residues. CDR1 is SGHTA and CDR2 is FQGNSA in the germline V gene. Trimming removed 4 bases from V and 5 bases from J; junction bases left unmatched: 10. The CDR3 loop reads CASSSNRGAGETQYF. CDR3 bases: TGTGCCAGCAGCTCGAACAGGGGTGCAGGGGAGACCCAGTACTTC. Complete variable domain (other parts from reference TRBV7-2 and TRBJ2-5): GAGVSQSPSNKVTEKGKDVELRCDPISGHTALYWYRQSLGQGLEFLIYFQGNSAPDKSGLPSDRFSAERTGGSVSTLTIQRTQQEDSAVYLCASSSNRGAGETQYFGPGTRLLVL.

This clonotype was recorded at least ten times. This chain connects TRBV7-2 to TRBJ1-2; weak D call: TRBD1 (5 bases). CDR1 is SGHTA and CDR2 is FQGNSA in the germline V gene. V dropped 3 bases and J dropped 8 bases, with 22 bases sitting between them. This CDR3 has 16 residues. Written as DNA, the CDR3 is TGTGCCAGCAGCTTCTCCGGGGGAACATCTCGACGGGGCTACACCTTC. It codes for CASSFSGGTSRRGYTF.

This clonotype was recorded at least ten times. A read error may be the cause here, since a much bigger clone is one base away. CDR3 sequence (DNA): TGTGCCAGCAGCAGGATCGGTGGAGGCACTGAAGCTTTCTTT. Translating gives CASSRIGGGTEAFF. This rearrangement joins TRBV7-3 to TRBJ1-1; the D is unclear. Trimming stripped 5 bases from V and 4 bases from J, with 14 bases between. The CDR3 runs 14 residues. Per germline, CDR1 SGHTA and CDR2 FQGTGA.

This clonotype was counted ten times or more. The chain joins TRBV18 to TRBJ1-2; 11 bases match TRBD1. The CDR3 length is 14 residues. CDR1 KGHSH and CDR2 LQKENI come from the germline V gene. V lost 8 bases and J lost 5; bases outside the gene matches: 7. The CDR3: CASTTGTGGYGYTF. The CDR3 coding sequence is TGTGCCAGCACCACTGGGACAGGGGGGTATGGCTACACCTTC.

This clonotype was found many times. This chain uses TRBV7-2 with TRBJ2-5, with 9 bases identical to TRBD1. The CDR3 has 17 amino acids. The junction had 11 bases not matched to a gene; V was cut back by 1 base and J by 5 bases. The V gene's germline CDR1 is SGHTA and CDR2 FQGNSA. CDR3 DNA: TGTGCCAGCAGCTTAGGGGTTGGACAGGGGATCCTCGAGACCCAGTACTTC. The encoded protein is CASSLGVGQGILETQYF.

This clonotype was recorded a few times. V usage is TRBV19 and J usage is TRBJ2-1; tentatively, D is TRBD1 or TRBD2 (5 bases each). Germline CDR1 reads LNHDA; CDR2 reads SQIVND (reference sequence). V lost 5 bases to trimming and J lost 6 bases, with 14 bases between them. CDR3 length: 14 residues. CDR3 protein: CASSVRGGGNEQFF. CDR3 nucleotide sequence: TGTGCCAGTAGTGTTAGGGGTGGGGGCAATGAGCAGTTCTTC.

The rearrangement uses TRBV18 and TRBJ1-4; TRBD1 aligns across 7 bases. This CDR3 has 17 residues. Germline V gene lookup returns CDR1 KGHSH and CDR2 LQKENI. J gave up 0 bases and V 3 bases, and 7 bases lay outside the gene matches. The DNA for the CDR3 is TGTGCCAGCTCACCGCCCGGGACAGTTGCAACTAATGAAAAACTGTTTTTT. Amino acids: CASSPPGTVATNEKLFF. Looking up the rest from reference TRBV18 and TRBJ1-4 gives the full variable domain: NAGVMQNPRHLVRRRGQEARLRCSPMKGHSHVYWYRQLPEEGLKFMVYLQKENIIDESGMPKERFSAEFPKEGPSILRIQQVVRGDSAAYFCASSPPGTVATNEKLFFGSGTQLSVL.

This clonotype was seen ten or more times. The chain carries TRBV20-1 and TRBJ2-1; 8 bases fit TRBD2. The V gene end was trimmed by 2 bases and the J gene end by 2 bases; junction bases not matched to a gene: 8. The germline gives CDR1 DFQATT, CDR2 SNEGSKA (reference sequence). There are 16 residues in the CDR3. CDR3 residues: CSARRTGTRAYNEQFF. In DNA form, the CDR3 reads TGCAGTGCTAGACGTACCGGGACTAGAGCCTACAATGAGCAGTTCTTC.

In this sample, this clonotype turned up many times. V usage is TRBV11-2 and J usage is TRBJ1-1; 7 bases line up with TRBD1. In germline, CDR1 is SGHAT, CDR2 FQNNGV. This CDR3 region has 14 residues. V dropped 5 bases and J dropped 7; count of bases not matched to a gene: 10. The CDR3 bases are TGTGCCAGCAGCCCCCTAACGAGGGGGCTTGAAGCTTTCTTT. Its translation is CASSPLTRGLEAFF.